This T cell receptor (beta chain) was sequenced during a study of beta chain features in type 1 diabetes. Expressed TCRB transcripts were sequenced because the isolated RNA had all been reverse transcribed beforehand. Sequencing was performed with immunoSEQ multiplex PCR; in TCRdb, only in-frame clones are kept and a portion is missing. This sample yields about 110,000 clones, of which under 40% are seen a single time; more than 0.06% belongs to the top ten. Germline V gene data show CDR1 as MNHEY and CDR2 as SMNVEV (reference sequence). The CDR3 is 12 residues long. V shed 4 bases and J shed 3 bases, with 7 bases lying between them.

Input material: stem cell memory CD4+ T cells from blood. The sequence derives from a woman in her late teens or twenties in good health. The chain employs TRBV27 and TRBJ2-7; D is uncertain. CDR3 in amino acids: CASSSLNYEQYF. CDR3 sequence (DNA): TGTGCCAGCAGTTCGCTAAACTACGAGCAGTACTTC.